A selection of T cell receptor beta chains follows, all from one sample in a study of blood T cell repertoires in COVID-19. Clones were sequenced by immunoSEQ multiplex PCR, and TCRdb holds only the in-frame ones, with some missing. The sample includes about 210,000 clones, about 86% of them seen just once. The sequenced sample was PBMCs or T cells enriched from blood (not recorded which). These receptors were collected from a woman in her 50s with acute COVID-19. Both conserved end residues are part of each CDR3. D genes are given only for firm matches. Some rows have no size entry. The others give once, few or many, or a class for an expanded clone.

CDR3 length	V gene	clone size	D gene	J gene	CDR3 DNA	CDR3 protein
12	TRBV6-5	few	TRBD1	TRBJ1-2	TGTGCCAGCAGCGAGACAGGGGCTGGCTACACCTTC	CASSETGAGYTF
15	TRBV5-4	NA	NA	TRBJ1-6	TGTGCCAGCAGCCCGGGGACACCCGGTAATTCACCCCTCCACTTT	CASSPGTPGNSPLHF
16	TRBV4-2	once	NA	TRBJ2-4	TGTGCCAGCAGCCAAGATGTCACGGTCGCCAAAAACATTCAGTACTTC	CASSQDVTVAKNIQYF
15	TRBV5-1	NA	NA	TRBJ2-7	TGCGCCAGCAGCTTACCGGGACTGCACTCCTACGAGCAGTACTTC	CASSLPGLHSYEQYF
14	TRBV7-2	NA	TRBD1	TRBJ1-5	TGTGCCAGCAGCTCTGGACAGGGTGATCAGCCCCAGCATTTT	CASSSGQGDQPQHF
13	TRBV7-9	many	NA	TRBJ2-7	TGTGCCAGCAGCGGAGGACTCCAGCTGGGTCAGTACTTC	CASSGGLQLGQYF
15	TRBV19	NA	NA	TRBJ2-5	TGTGCCAGTAGTATTGGCCGGGGGGCCCTGGAGACCCAGTACTTC	CASSIGRGALETQYF
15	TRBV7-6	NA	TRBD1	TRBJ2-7	TGTGCCAGCAGCTTTTCCATGGACAGGGGCGGCGAGCAGTACTTC	CASSFSMDRGGEQYF
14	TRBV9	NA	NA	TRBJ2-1	TGTGCCAGCAGCTCGAGCGGAGTATACAATGAGCAGTTCTTC	CASSSSGVYNEQFF
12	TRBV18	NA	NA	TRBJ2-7	TGTGCCAGCTCACCACAAGCTGCCGAGCAGTACTTC	CASSPQAAEQYF
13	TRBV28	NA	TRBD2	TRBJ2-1	TGTGCCAGCAAGCGGGGTACCTACAATGAGCAGTTCTTC	CASKRGTYNEQFF
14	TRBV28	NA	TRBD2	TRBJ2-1	TGTGCCAGCAGTCCACACAGCGGGAGTTATGAGCAGTTCTTC	CASSPHSGSYEQFF
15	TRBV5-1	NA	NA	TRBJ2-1	TGCGCCAGTGGGCGCTCGGGAAATACCTACAATGAGCAGTTCTTC	CASGRSGNTYNEQFF
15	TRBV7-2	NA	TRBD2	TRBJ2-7	TGTGCCAGCAGCTTCCGACTAGCGGGGGGCTACGAGCAGTACTTC	CASSFRLAGGYEQYF
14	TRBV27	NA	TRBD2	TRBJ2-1	TGTGCCAGCACCTGGACTAGCGGGTACAATGAGCAGTTCTTC	CASTWTSGYNEQFF
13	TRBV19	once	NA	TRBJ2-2	TGTGCCAGTATAGCGACTAACACCGGGGAGCTGTTTTTT	CASIATNTGELFF
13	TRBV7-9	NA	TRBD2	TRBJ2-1	TGTGCCAGCACGATGAGCGGGGGCAATGAGCAGTTCTTC	CASTMSGGNEQFF